The next 13 T cell receptor beta chains were all read from a single sample in a study of shared clonotypes between healthy human individuals. Sequencing used immunoSEQ multiplex PCR; TCRdb keeps in-frame clones, though not all of them. In the table there are 2 million to 2.5 million clones, over 85% of which are singletons. The sample comprised naive CD4+ T cells from PBMCs. Indicated subset: CD45RA+ positively selected. Every receptor here comes from a man between 18 and 29 years old in good health. Some clones in this sample may be carry-over from other donors' samples.

The rearrangement joins TRBV7-3 to TRBJ2-1; D tentatively fits TRBD1 or TRBD2 (5 bases each). Germline assignment: CDR1 SGHTA and CDR2 FQGTGA. V shed 5 bases and J shed 8 bases, with 13 bases lying between them. The CDR3 consists of 13 residues. CDR3: CASSPAQGDEQFF. The CDR3 DNA reads TGTGCCAGCAGCCCAGCGCAGGGAGATGAGCAGTTCTTC.

The chain joins TRBV28 to TRBJ1-2, with D possibly matching TRBD1 (5 bases). Trimming cost V 6 bases and J 4 bases, with 18 bases left between them. Germline V gene sequence: CDR1 MDHEN, CDR2 SYDVKM. This CDR3 spans 15 amino acids. This CDR3 reads CASSGPGQGTYGYTF. The CDR3 coding sequence is TGTGCCAGCAGCGGCCCTGGGCAGGGAACCTATGGCTACACCTTC.

The rearrangement joins TRBV25-1 to TRBJ2-1; 7 nucleotides match TRBD1. Germline trimming cut 0 bases from V and 6 bases from J; bases unmatched to any gene: 5. CDR1 and CDR2 (germline): MGHDK, SYGVNS. The length of the CDR3 is 15 residues. The CDR3 sequence is CASSEYGTVRNEQFF. As DNA, the CDR3 is TGTGCCAGCAGTGAATACGGGACAGTACGCAATGAGCAGTTCTTC. The whole variable domain, remainder taken from reference TRBV25-1 and TRBJ2-1, is EADIYQTPRYLVIGTGKKITLECSQTMGHDKMYWYQQDPGMELHLIHYSYGVNSTEKGDLSSESTVSRIRTEHFPLTLESARPSHTSQYLCASSEYGTVRNEQFFGPGTRLTVL.

The J gene is TRBJ1-3, the V gene TRBV7-9, with unresolved D. Germline CDR1 and CDR2: SEHNR and FQNEAQ (reference sequence). This CDR3 spans 14 amino acids. The V and J ends lost 1 base and 5 bases respectively, with 9 bases between them. The CDR3 DNA follows: TGTGCCAGCAGCTTAGAGGGTAATCGAAACACCATATATTTT. It is translated as CASSLEGNRNTIYF.

The CDR3 region has the DNA TGTGCCAGCAGCAATGTGGGCGGGAGAGGGTCAGATACGCAGTATTTT. It specifies CASSNVGGRGSDTQYF. The chain carries TRBV21-1 and TRBJ2-3; the D segment call TRBD2 is taken from the table without a DNA check. TRBV21-1 is marked as a pseudogene. CDR3 length: 16 residues.

The J gene is TRBJ1-5, the V gene TRBV9; no clear D. This CDR3 is built from 13 residues. The V gene lost 2 bases and the J gene lost 5 bases, with 8 bases spanning the gap. The germline V gene encodes CDR1 SGDLS and CDR2 YYNGEE. The CDR3 loop reads CASSVEEHQPQHF. CDR3 nucleotide sequence: TGTGCCAGCAGCGTGGAAGAACATCAGCCCCAGCATTTT.

This clone came up once. The chain's CDR3 is CASSEERTGREQYF. DNA of the CDR3: TGTGCCAGCAGTGAAGAAAGGACAGGCCGCGAGCAGTACTTC. The J gene is TRBJ2-7, the V gene TRBV6-1; TRBD1 agrees at 7 bases. Germline CDR1 MNHNS, CDR2 SASEGT. The CDR3 covers 14 residues. V shed 1 base, J shed 6 bases, and the junction held 6 bases outside the gene matches.

In the case of this clone: Distinct nucleotide sequences in the sample also encode this CDR3. DNA of the CDR3: TGTGCCAGCTCACGCACAGGGAAGAACTATGGCTACACCTTC. Protein: CASSRTGKNYGYTF. This chain links TRBV18 with TRBJ1-2, with a possible D match to TRBD1 (6 bases). Germline assignment: CDR1 KGHSH and CDR2 LQKENI. The CDR3 loop spans 14 amino acids. Trimming took off 4 bases at V and 2 bases at J, with 11 bases between the two ends.

V is TRBV19 and J is TRBJ1-2; 9 bases are shared with TRBD1. The V gene's germline CDR1 is LNHDA and CDR2 SQIVND (reference sequence). V gave up 3 bases and J gave up 9 bases; unmatched junction bases: 11. CDR3 length: 15 residues. The CDR3 sequence is CASSIRGQGSWSYTF. The CDR3 nucleotides are TGTGCCAGTAGTATTCGGGGACAGGGTTCTTGGAGCTACACCTTC.

The J gene is TRBJ2-3, the V gene TRBV5-1, with D perhaps TRBD1 (5 bases). The CDR3 spans 15 residues. Germline CDR1 reads SGHRS; CDR2 reads YFSETQ. The V gene lost 4 bases and the J gene lost 0 bases, with 12 bases spanning the gap. CDR3 sequence (DNA): TGCGCCAGCAGCCGATCGGACACTAGCACAGATACGCAGTATTTT. Protein: CASSRSDTSTDTQYF.

J is TRBJ2-7 and V is TRBV6-5; possibly TRBD2 for D (5 bases). Per the germline V gene, CDR1 is MNHEY and CDR2 is SVGAGI. With 0 bases removed from V and 12 bases from J, the gap between germline ends came to 15 bases. CDR3 length equals 13 residues. CDR3 in amino acids: CASSYSRDAFSYF. The CDR3 DNA sequence: TGTGCCAGCAGTTACTCGAGGGATGCGTTCTCGTACTTC.

This rearrangement joins TRBV2 to TRBJ2-1; D ambiguous. The germline V gene encodes CDR1 SNHLY and CDR2 FYNNEI. CDR3 length: 13 residues. The V end lost 6 bases, the J end lost 4 bases, and 10 bases lay between the germline ends. The CDR3 DNA reads as TGTGCCAGCAGGTCGGCGGTGTACAATGAGCAGTTCTTC. It yields the protein CASRSAVYNEQFF. The whole variable domain, filled in from reference TRBV2 and TRBJ2-1, reads EPEVTQTPSHQVTQMGQEVILRCVPISNHLYFYWYRQILGQKVEFLVSFYNNEISEKSEIFDDQFSVERPDGSNFTLKIRSTKLEDSAMYFCASRSAVYNEQFFGPGTRLTVL.

Concerning this clone: Different DNA sequences within this sample yield the same CDR3. This chain uses TRBV7-2 with TRBJ1-2, with 9 nucleotides matching TRBD1. V gave up 4 bases and J gave up 7 bases; unmatched junction bases: 4. CDR3 length equals 13 residues. Germline V gene sequence: CDR1 SGHTA, CDR2 FQGNSA. DNA for the CDR3: TGTGCCAGCAGCTCGGACAGGGGAGGTGGCTACACCTTC. Its protein is CASSSDRGGGYTF. The whole variable domain, remainder taken from reference TRBV7-2 and TRBJ1-2, is GAGVSQSPSNKVTEKGKDVELRCDPISGHTALYWYRQSLGQGLEFLIYFQGNSAPDKSGLPSDRFSAERTGGSVSTLTIQRTQQEDSAVYLCASSSDRGGGYTFGSGTRLTVV.